This is a list of T cell receptor beta chains from one sample in a study of shared clonotypes between healthy human individuals. Clones were sequenced by immunoSEQ multiplex PCR, and TCRdb holds only the in-frame ones, with some missing. The sample consists of about 980,000 clones, more than 75% of them appearing once. The material sequenced was memory CD4+ T cells sorted from blood. These receptors were obtained from a young man in good health. The CDR3 runs from the conserved cysteine through the conserved F or W. Each record gives: J gene, V gene, D gene, clone size, CDR3 DNA, CDR3 protein. A D gene is named only where the DNA matches it firmly. Size tells how often a clone was seen (once, few, many) or the class of an expanded clone, and some rows leave it out.

J gene: TRBJ2-5
V gene: TRBV11-1
D gene: .
clone size: .
CDR3 DNA: TGTGCCAGCAGCTTAGAGCTGGTGGGCGAGACCCAGTACTTC
CDR3 protein: CASSLELVGETQYF

J gene: TRBJ1-2
V gene: TRBV19
D gene: .
clone size: .
CDR3 DNA: TGTGCCAGTCGAGGGCAGGACTATGGCTACACCTTC
CDR3 protein: CASRGQDYGYTF

J gene: TRBJ1-3
V gene: TRBV7-2
D gene: .
clone size: .
CDR3 DNA: TGTGCCAGCAGCCGACAGGCCGATAGCTCTGGAAACACCATATATTTT
CDR3 protein: CASSRQADSSGNTIYF

J gene: TRBJ1-2
V gene: TRBV4-3
D gene: .
clone size: .
CDR3 DNA: TGCGCCAGCAGCCAAGGAAACCGGGACGGCGTCTATGGCTACACCTTC
CDR3 protein: CASSQGNRDGVYGYTF

J gene: TRBJ1-2
V gene: TRBV6-5
D gene: TRBD1
clone size: .
CDR3 DNA: TGTGCCAGCAGACTTTCGAGGGGGCAGGGTGGCTACACCTTC
CDR3 protein: CASRLSRGQGGYTF

J gene: TRBJ1-1
V gene: TRBV5-6
D gene: .
clone size: .
CDR3 DNA: TGTGCCAGCAGCTTGAGACGGGCAGGGGCGAACACTGAAGCTTTCTTT
CDR3 protein: CASSLRRAGANTEAFF

J gene: TRBJ1-6
V gene: TRBV27
D gene: .
clone size: .
CDR3 DNA: TGTGCCAGCAGTTTACTTCCCAGGGGAAATAATTCACCCCTCCACTTT
CDR3 protein: CASSLLPRGNNSPLHF

J gene: TRBJ1-1
V gene: TRBV2
D gene: .
clone size: .
CDR3 DNA: TGTGCCAGCAGCGGAGGGGACGTGGGCACTGAAGCTTTCTTT
CDR3 protein: CASSGGDVGTEAFF

J gene: TRBJ1-2
V gene: TRBV27
D gene: .
clone size: .
CDR3 DNA: TGTGCCAGCAGTTTTCTTGCCGGCTTCAGCTATGGCTACACCTTC
CDR3 protein: CASSFLAGFSYGYTF

J gene: TRBJ2-5
V gene: TRBV12-5
D gene: .
clone size: .
CDR3 DNA: TGTGCTAGTGGTCCGACAGACCGGGGGGAGACCCAGTACTTC
CDR3 protein: CASGPTDRGETQYF

J gene: TRBJ2-1
V gene: TRBV5-6
D gene: TRBD2
clone size: few
CDR3 DNA: TGTGCCAGCAGCCGGGGACTAGCGGGGTACAATGAGCAGTTCTTC
CDR3 protein: CASSRGLAGYNEQFF

J gene: TRBJ2-1
V gene: TRBV7-9
D gene: .
clone size: many
CDR3 DNA: TGTGCCAGCAACAACTACAATGAGCAGTTCTTC
CDR3 protein: CASNNYNEQFF

J gene: TRBJ2-7
V gene: TRBV30
D gene: .
clone size: .
CDR3 DNA: TGTGCCTGGAGTGTACGAGGTCCGAGGGTGGCCGAGCAGTACTTC
CDR3 protein: CAWSVRGPRVAEQYF

J gene: TRBJ2-3
V gene: TRBV10-3
D gene: TRBD2
clone size: .
CDR3 DNA: TGTGCCATCAGTGCGCGGGAGGGAGATACGCAGTATTTT
CDR3 protein: CAISAREGDTQYF

J gene: TRBJ1-4
V gene: TRBV19
D gene: .
clone size: .
CDR3 DNA: TGTGCCAGTAGTTCGAACCCCTACAAAGATGAAAAACTGTTTTTT
CDR3 protein: CASSSNPYKDEKLFF

J gene: TRBJ2-7
V gene: TRBV27
D gene: .
clone size: .
CDR3 DNA: TGTGCCAGCAGTTTTATAGCGCGGCAGGGATTAGGCAAGCAGTACTTC
CDR3 protein: CASSFIARQGLGKQYF

J gene: TRBJ2-1
V gene: TRBV28
D gene: TRBD2
clone size: .
CDR3 DNA: TGTGCCAGCAGGGAACTAGCGGGGGGGCTCCGTGAGCAGTTCTTC
CDR3 protein: CASRELAGGLREQFF

J gene: TRBJ1-1
V gene: TRBV18
D gene: TRBD1
clone size: .
CDR3 DNA: TGTGCCAGCCACACCGGGGGGACAGGGGGCTTCGGAACTGAAGCTTTCTTT
CDR3 protein: CASHTGGTGGFGTEAFF

J gene: TRBJ1-6
V gene: TRBV19
D gene: .
clone size: .
CDR3 DNA: TGTGCCAGTAGTATACGGAATTCACCCCTCCACTTT
CDR3 protein: CASSIRNSPLHF

J gene: TRBJ1-1
V gene: TRBV28
D gene: .
clone size: .
CDR3 DNA: TGTGCCAGCAGTTTACCTGGTTCGAACACTGAAGCTTTCTTT
CDR3 protein: CASSLPGSNTEAFF

J gene: TRBJ1-5
V gene: TRBV5-8
D gene: .
clone size: few
CDR3 DNA: TGTGCCAGCAGCTTACGTATGTCGGCAGCAAATCAGCCCCAGCATTTT
CDR3 protein: CASSLRMSAANQPQHF

J gene: TRBJ1-5
V gene: TRBV5-1
D gene: .
clone size: few
CDR3 DNA: TGCGCCAGCAGCTTGGACCGACCGGCCCAGCATTTT
CDR3 protein: CASSLDRPAQHF

J gene: TRBJ1-5
V gene: TRBV6-5
D gene: TRBD1
clone size: .
CDR3 DNA: TGTGCCAGCAGTTCGCGACAGGGGAGCAATCAGCCCCAGCATTTT
CDR3 protein: CASSSRQGSNQPQHF

J gene: TRBJ2-7
V gene: TRBV10-1
D gene: TRBD1
clone size: .
CDR3 DNA: TGCGCCACCCCGGGACAGGGGGCTAGGGAGCAGTACTTC
CDR3 protein: CATPGQGAREQYF

J gene: TRBJ1-2
V gene: TRBV12-5
D gene: TRBD1
clone size: once
CDR3 DNA: TGTGCTAGTGGTCCGGGACAGGGACCCTATGGCTACACCTTC
CDR3 protein: CASGPGQGPYGYTF

J gene: TRBJ2-2
V gene: TRBV6-1
D gene: .
clone size: .
CDR3 DNA: TGTGCCAGCAGTGAAGTCGCGGGGGCGGCCGGGGAGCTGTTTTTT
CDR3 protein: CASSEVAGAAGELFF

J gene: TRBJ2-6
V gene: TRBV15
D gene: TRBD2
clone size: .
CDR3 DNA: TGTGCCACCAGCAGAGAGACTAGCGGGGGACCCTCTGGGGCCAACGTCCTGACTTTC
CDR3 protein: CATSRETSGGPSGANVLTF

J gene: TRBJ1-6
V gene: TRBV10-3
D gene: .
clone size: .
CDR3 DNA: TGTGCCGTAGCGCCGAGCCCGAATTCACCCCTCCACTTT
CDR3 protein: CAVAPSPNSPLHF

J gene: TRBJ2-7
V gene: TRBV7-2
D gene: .
clone size: .
CDR3 DNA: TGTGCCAGCAGCCCCCTTTCCCTTTCATCGAACGAGCAGTACTTC
CDR3 protein: CASSPLSLSSNEQYF

J gene: TRBJ2-6
V gene: TRBV5-1
D gene: .
clone size: .
CDR3 DNA: TGCGCCAGCAGCTTGGGGGCAGCCAACTCTGGGGCCAACGTCCTGACTTTC
CDR3 protein: CASSLGAANSGANVLTF

J gene: TRBJ2-7
V gene: TRBV5-6
D gene: .
clone size: .
CDR3 DNA: TGTGCCAGCAGCTTGGGCCTGACTTTAAGCTCCTACGAGCAGTACTTC
CDR3 protein: CASSLGLTLSSYEQYF

J gene: TRBJ2-3
V gene: TRBV11-3
D gene: .
clone size: few
CDR3 DNA: TGTGCCAGCAGCTCCGGGGCCCCAGATACGCAGTATTTT
CDR3 protein: CASSSGAPDTQYF

J gene: TRBJ1-2
V gene: TRBV29-1
D gene: TRBD1
clone size: .
CDR3 DNA: TGCAGCGTTGGGCCAGGGGGGAATGGCTACACCTTC
CDR3 protein: CSVGPGGNGYTF

J gene: TRBJ2-3
V gene: TRBV29-1
D gene: .
clone size: .
CDR3 DNA: TGCAGCGTTGAAGGGGGGCTCCCCACAGATACGCAGTATTTT
CDR3 protein: CSVEGGLPTDTQYF

J gene: TRBJ2-7
V gene: TRBV15
D gene: .
clone size: .
CDR3 DNA: TGTGCCACCAGCAGAGATCTTTTCCTCGAGCAGTACTTC
CDR3 protein: CATSRDLFLEQYF

J gene: TRBJ2-7
V gene: TRBV20-1
D gene: .
clone size: .
CDR3 DNA: TGCAGTGAGGGCGAGCAGTACTTC
CDR3 protein: CSEGEQYF

J gene: TRBJ2-1
V gene: TRBV4-3
D gene: TRBD2
clone size: many
CDR3 DNA: TGCGCCAGCAGCCTTACCGGGACTAGCGGATACAATGAGCAGTTCTTC
CDR3 protein: CASSLTGTSGYNEQFF

J gene: TRBJ1-2
V gene: TRBV6-6
D gene: TRBD1
clone size: .
CDR3 DNA: TGTGCCAGCAGACCTCGGACAGGGGGGATGGGGTATGGCTACACCTTC
CDR3 protein: CASRPRTGGMGYGYTF

J gene: TRBJ2-7
V gene: TRBV19
D gene: TRBD2
clone size: .
CDR3 DNA: TGTGCCAGTAGTACTAGCGGGGCCTCCTACGAGCAGTACTTC
CDR3 protein: CASSTSGASYEQYF

J gene: TRBJ2-1
V gene: TRBV4-3
D gene: TRBD2
clone size: .
CDR3 DNA: TGCGCCAGCAGCCAAGATGCGGTAGCGGGAGTCTCCTACAATGAGCAGTTCTTC
CDR3 protein: CASSQDAVAGVSYNEQFF

J gene: TRBJ2-5
V gene: TRBV5-1
D gene: TRBD2
clone size: .
CDR3 DNA: TGCGCCAGCAGCGAACCGGGAGGGACCCAGTACTTC
CDR3 protein: CASSEPGGTQYF

J gene: TRBJ2-5
V gene: TRBV5-8
D gene: TRBD2
clone size: few
CDR3 DNA: TGTGCCAGCAGCTTGGGGGCTAGCGGCCTCCAAGAGACCCAGTACTTC
CDR3 protein: CASSLGASGLQETQYF

J gene: TRBJ2-3
V gene: TRBV27
D gene: TRBD2
clone size: .
CDR3 DNA: TGTGCCAGCAGGAGACTAGCGGGGGGCACAGATACGCAGTATTTT
CDR3 protein: CASRRLAGGTDTQYF

J gene: TRBJ2-3
V gene: TRBV21-1
D gene: .
clone size: few
CDR3 DNA: TGTGCCAGCAGCAAAGCGCTTTTTCTACGGGCCAGCACAGATACGCAGTATTTT
CDR3 protein: CASSKALFLRASTDTQYF

J gene: TRBJ1-5
V gene: TRBV18
D gene: .
clone size: few
CDR3 DNA: TGTGCCAGCTCTCCAGGGCAGGGTCAGCCCCAGCATTTT
CDR3 protein: CASSPGQGQPQHF

J gene: TRBJ2-7
V gene: TRBV30
D gene: TRBD2
clone size: .
CDR3 DNA: TGTGCCTGGAGTGGCGGGGGACGTCAGTACTTC
CDR3 protein: CAWSGGGRQYF

J gene: TRBJ1-2
V gene: TRBV5-1
D gene: TRBD1
clone size: .
CDR3 DNA: TGCGCCTCCCGTGCCGGGACAGGGGATGGCTACACCTTC
CDR3 protein: CASRAGTGDGYTF

J gene: TRBJ2-2
V gene: TRBV6-5
D gene: TRBD2
clone size: .
CDR3 DNA: TGTGCCAGCAGGCGGGACTACGGTACCGGGGAGCTGTTTTTT
CDR3 protein: CASRRDYGTGELFF

J gene: TRBJ2-7
V gene: TRBV18
D gene: TRBD2
clone size: .
CDR3 DNA: TGTGCCAGCTCACGGACTAGCGGGGGCCCCCCGGGTCTCTACGAGCAGTACTTC
CDR3 protein: CASSRTSGGPPGLYEQYF

J gene: TRBJ1-1
V gene: TRBV10-3
D gene: .
clone size: many
CDR3 DNA: TGTGCCATCAGTGAATATGGGACTAGGACTGAAGCTTTCTTT
CDR3 protein: CAISEYGTRTEAFF

J gene: TRBJ2-1
V gene: TRBV30
D gene: TRBD2
clone size: .
CDR3 DNA: TGTGCCTGGAGTGTATATAGCGGGGCTTACAATGAGCAGTTCTTC
CDR3 protein: CAWSVYSGAYNEQFF

J gene: TRBJ1-2
V gene: TRBV11-2
D gene: .
clone size: .
CDR3 DNA: TGTGCCAGCAGCTTGGACGGGAGCTATGGCTACACCTTC
CDR3 protein: CASSLDGSYGYTF